The following is a TCR beta chain sequence with its context. These data come from a study of blood T cell repertoires in COVID-19. The overall study: Samples of COVID-19 (acute and convalescent) were obtained from the United States, Italy and Spain. T cells, B-cell-depleted T cells, or PBMCs supplied cDNA or gDNA.

In the original workflow: For nucleated cells, counts were estimated from reference gene primer amplification. Here immunoSEQ multiplex PCR was the method, and the copy in TCRdb shows in-frame clones only, minus some. The DNA was the basis for D and trimming; V, J and clone size are from that table. The data contain fewer than 80,000 clones, around 74% of them singletons. V was clipped by 1 base and J by 5 bases, with 14 bases between them. The CDR3 loop spans 16 amino acids. Germline assignment: CDR1 LGHNA and CDR2 YSLEER. The sequence derives from a woman at least 80 years old with active or convalescent COVID-19. The specimen was peripheral blood. V usage is TRBV4-3 and J usage is TRBJ1-4; a possible D gene is TRBD1 (6 bases). The CDR3 bases are TGCGCCAGCAGCCAAGTACCGGGCAGGGGCAATGAAAAACTGTTTTTT. Its translation is CASSQVPGRGNEKLFF.